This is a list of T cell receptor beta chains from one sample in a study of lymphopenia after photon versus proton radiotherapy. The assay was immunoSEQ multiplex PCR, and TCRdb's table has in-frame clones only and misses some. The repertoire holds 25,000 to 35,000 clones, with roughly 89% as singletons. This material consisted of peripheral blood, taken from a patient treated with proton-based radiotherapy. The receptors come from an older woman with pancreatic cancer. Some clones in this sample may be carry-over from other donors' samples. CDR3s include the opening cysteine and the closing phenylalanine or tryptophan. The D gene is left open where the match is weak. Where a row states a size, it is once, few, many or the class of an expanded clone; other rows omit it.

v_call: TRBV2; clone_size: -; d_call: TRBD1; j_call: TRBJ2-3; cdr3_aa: CASSERSGGDTDTQYF; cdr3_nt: TGTGCCAGCAGTGAAAGGTCAGGGGGCGACACAGATACGCAGTATTTT
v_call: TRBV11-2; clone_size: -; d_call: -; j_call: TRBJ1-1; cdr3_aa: CASSLVGQNTEAFF; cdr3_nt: TGTGCCAGCAGCTTAGTGGGACAGAACACTGAAGCTTTCTTT
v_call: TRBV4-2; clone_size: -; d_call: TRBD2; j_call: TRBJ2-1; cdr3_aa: CASSLGLAGEQFF; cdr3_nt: TGTGCCAGCAGCCTCGGGCTAGCGGGGGAGCAGTTCTTC
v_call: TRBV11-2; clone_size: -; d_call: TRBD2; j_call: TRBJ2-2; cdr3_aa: CASSLAGGGELFF; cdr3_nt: TGTGCCAGCAGCTTAGCGGGAGGCGGGGAGCTGTTTTTT
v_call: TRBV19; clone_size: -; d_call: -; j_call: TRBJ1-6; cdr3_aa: CASSIVGQSNSPLHF; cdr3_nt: TGTGCCAGTAGTATAGTAGGACAGTCTAATTCACCCCTCCACTTT
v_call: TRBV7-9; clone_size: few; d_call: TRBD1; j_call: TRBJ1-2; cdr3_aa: CASSLAAGGSYGYTF; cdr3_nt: TGTGCCAGCAGCTTAGCGGCAGGGGGCAGCTATGGCTACACCTTC
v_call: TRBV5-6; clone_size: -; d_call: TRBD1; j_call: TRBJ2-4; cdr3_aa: CASSPGTGFSQNIQYF; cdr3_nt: TGTGCCAGCAGCCCCGGGACAGGGTTCTCCCAAAACATTCAGTACTTC
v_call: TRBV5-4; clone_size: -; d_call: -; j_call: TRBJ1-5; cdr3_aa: CASSLAGDRPQHF; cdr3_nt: TGTGCCAGCAGCTTGGCGGGAGATCGACCCCAGCATTTT
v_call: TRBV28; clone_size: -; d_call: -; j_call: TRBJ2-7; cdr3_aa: CASSSQYEQYF; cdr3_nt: TGTGCCAGCAGTTCGCAGTACGAGCAGTACTTC
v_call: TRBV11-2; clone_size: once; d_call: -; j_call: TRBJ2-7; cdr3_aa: CASSSIPPGTDPYEQYF; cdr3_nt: TGTGCCAGCAGCTCCATCCCACCTGGGACGGATCCCTACGAGCAGTACTTC
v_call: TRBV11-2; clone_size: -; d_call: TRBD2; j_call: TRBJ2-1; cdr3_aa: CASSLRLAGAQGEQFF; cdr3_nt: TGTGCCAGCAGCTTAAGACTAGCGGGAGCTCAGGGCGAGCAGTTCTTC
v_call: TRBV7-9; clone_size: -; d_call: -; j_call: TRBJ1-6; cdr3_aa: CASSSDPAALHF; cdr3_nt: TGTGCCAGCAGCTCAGACCCCGCCGCCCTCCACTTT
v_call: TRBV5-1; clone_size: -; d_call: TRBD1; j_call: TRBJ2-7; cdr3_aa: CASSTTAGTGLYEQYF; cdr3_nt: TGCGCCAGCAGCACCACCGCCGGGACAGGACTCTACGAGCAGTACTTC
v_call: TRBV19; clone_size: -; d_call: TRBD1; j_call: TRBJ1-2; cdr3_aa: CASSQQGLVSGYTF; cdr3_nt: TGTGCCAGTTCACAACAGGGGTTGGTAAGCGGCTACACCTTC
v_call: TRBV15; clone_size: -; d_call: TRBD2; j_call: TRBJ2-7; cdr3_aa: CATSRAPGTNSYEQYF; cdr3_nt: TGTGCCACCAGCAGAGCCCCCGGGACTAACTCCTACGAGCAGTACTTC
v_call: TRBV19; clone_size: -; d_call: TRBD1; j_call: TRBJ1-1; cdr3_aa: CASSSIQGAANTEAFF; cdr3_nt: TGTGCCAGTAGTAGTATACAGGGGGCCGCAAACACTGAAGCTTTCTTT
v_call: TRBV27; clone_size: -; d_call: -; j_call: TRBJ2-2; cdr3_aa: CASSPRAYLADRTGELFF; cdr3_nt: TGTGCCAGCAGTCCACGAGCATATCTAGCAGATCGTACCGGGGAGCTGTTTTTT
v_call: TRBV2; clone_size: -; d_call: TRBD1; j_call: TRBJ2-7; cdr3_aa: CASMDRGYEQYF; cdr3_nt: TGTGCCAGCATGGACAGGGGCTACGAGCAGTACTTC